What follows are 28 T cell receptor delta chains derived from one specimen sequenced in a study of gamma-delta chains in newborns, infants, children. TCRdb re-processed the reads via CATT. This repertoire shows fewer than 8,500 delta-chain clones, 1.5% to 2% found once; its top ten account for roughly 8.5%. The sample was blood. The origin of the receptors is a child who was a newborn, infant or young child, either healthy, febrile or measles-vaccinated (not recorded which).

Concerning this clone itself: A junction end diverges from the germline sequence, so it may reflect a read error. This same CDR3 is encoded by further DNA sequences in the sample. The rearrangement uses TRDV1 and TRDJ1; 8 nucleotides match TRDD2. Germline V gene lookup returns CDR1 TSWWSYY and CDR2 QGS. The CDR3 runs to 18 residues. The CDR3 region is CALGIPFLDPPYTDKLIF. Here the CDR3 DNA reads TGCGCTCTTGGGATCCCCTTCCTAGATCCTCCTTACACCGATAAACTCATCTTT.

This clone was seen more than once but under ten times. A much larger clone is a single base away; this may be a read error. Other nucleotide sequences in the sample specify the same CDR3. The chain employs TRDV1 and TRDJ1; 7 bases match TRDD3. The CDR3 has 19 residues. Losses at the gene ends were 0 bases for V and 2 bases for J; bases not matched to a gene: 15. CDR1 TSWWSYY and CDR2 QGS come from the germline V gene. CDR3 sequence: CALGELWPLGLRGTDKLIF. CDR3 DNA: TGTGCTCTTGGGGAACTATGGCCACTGGGGCTCAGGGGAACCGATAAACTCATCTTT.

The table lists this clone with a few counts. The TCRdb protein comes from a much larger clone and disagrees with this DNA's translation at residue 10, likely due to a read error; the protein given here is derived from the DNA. The rearrangement links TRDV2 to TRDJ3; 7 nucleotides line up with TRDD3. Germline-derived CDR1 and CDR2 are GEAIGNYY and EKD. The junction had 9 bases not matched to a gene; V was cut back by 3 bases and J by 2 bases. CDR3 length: 18 amino acids. The CDR3 protein is CACDLVLGSAWDTRQMFF. CDR3 in DNA: TGTGCCTGTGACTTAGTACTGGGGAGCGCCTGGGACACCCGACAGATGTTTTTC.

This clone was seen a handful of times. The TCRdb protein comes from a much larger clone and disagrees with this DNA's translation at residue 11, likely due to a read error; the protein given here is derived from the DNA. This chain connects TRDV2 to TRDJ3; 8 nucleotides align to TRDD3. Germline values: CDR1 GEAIGNYY, CDR2 EKD. The CDR3 is made up of 18 amino acids. The CDR3 spells CACDVLGVSSCDTRQMFF. The CDR3 coding sequence is TGTGCCTGTGACGTACTGGGGGTCAGCTCCTGTGACACCCGACAGATGTTTTTC.

This clone occurred a few times. The likely explanation is a read error, given a far larger clone one base away. At the DNA level, this CDR3 is encoded by other sequences in the same sample as well. V usage is TRDV2 and J usage is TRDJ3; 7 bases line up with TRDD3. Germline loops: CDR1 GEAIGNYY, CDR2 EKD. Germline trimming cut 0 bases from V and 0 bases from J; bases unmatched to any gene: 10. The CDR3 spans 20 residues. CDR3 amino acids: CACDTVGGSLSSWDTRQMFF. The DNA of the CDR3 is TGTGCCTGTGACACCGTCGGGGGATCCCTTAGCTCCTGGGACACCCGACAGATGTTTTTC.

This clone came up a few times. The chain carries TRDV3 and TRDJ1; 10 bases fit TRDD3. The V gene end was trimmed by 3 bases and the J gene end by 9 bases; junction bases not matched to a gene: 19. CDR1 TVYSNPD and CDR2 GDNSRS come from the germline V gene (reference sequence). This CDR3 is built from 16 residues. This CDR3 reads CAFCLPHCTGGFELIF. The DNA of the CDR3 is TGTGCCTTCTGCCTTCCCCATTGTACTGGGGGATTTGAACTCATCTTT.

This clone has more than one count but fewer than ten. Although no V gene was called, TRDJ1 is the J gene; TRDD3 reflects the table's D call only, with no check against the DNA. This CDR3 is 22 amino acids long. The CDR3 is CALGEPRGAGTDRGWGTDKLIF. The CDR3 region has the DNA TGTGCTCTTGGGGAACCCCGGGGGGCCGGTACTGATCGGGGGTGGGGGACCGATAAACTCATCTTT.

This clone was seen a few times. A much larger clone is a single base away; this may be a read error. Within the sample, other DNA sequences also encode this same CDR3. The chain carries TRDV2 and TRDJ3; 11 nucleotides agree with TRDD3. The germline CDR1 and CDR2 sequences are GEAIGNYY and EKD. The CDR3 is 20 residues long. The CDR3 DNA is TGTGCCTGCGACAACTGGGGGATAAAATCGAAGACCTGGGACACCCGACAGATGTTTTTC. This encodes CACDNWGIKSKTWDTRQMFF.

The genes are TRDV1 and TRDJ1; TRDD2 is a possible D gene (6 bases). Germline loops: CDR1 TSWWSYY, CDR2 QGS. CDR3 length equals 13 residues. Trimming took off 4 bases at V and 6 bases at J, with 12 bases between the two ends. CDR3 bases: TGTGCTCTTGGGGGGGCCTTCCGCTATAAACTCATCTTT. Translated, it gives CALGGAFRYKLIF.

This clone was observed a handful of times. The V and J genes are TRDV1 and TRDJ1, with D perhaps TRDD3 (6 bases). CDR1 and CDR2 from the germline V gene are TSWWSYY and QGS. V was trimmed by 0 bases and J by 0 bases, leaving 23 bases between them. The CDR3 length is 20 residues. The CDR3 region is CALGELRTRDRGGHTDKLIF. CDR3 bases: TGTGCTCTTGGGGAACTACGAACGAGGGATAGGGGGGGGCACACCGATAAACTCATCTTT.

This clone was picked up a small number of times. TCRdb's protein, taken from a much larger clone, differs from this DNA's translation at residue 8, likely owing to a read error; the protein displayed comes from the DNA. The chain is built from TRDV2 and TRDJ3; 8 bases match TRDD3. Germline CDR1 is GEAIGNYY and CDR2 is EKD. This CDR3 spans 19 amino acids. After removal of 3 bases from V and 0 bases from J, the junction contained 9 bases not matched to a gene. The CDR3 is CACDLLGATSSWDTRQMFF. As DNA, the CDR3 is TGTGCCTGTGACCTACTGGGGGCTACAAGCTCCTGGGACACCCGACAGATGTTTTTC.

Within the sample, this clone is medium-sized. This sequence joins TRDV2 and TRDJ1; 10 bases map to TRDD3. Germline CDR1 GEAIGNYY, CDR2 EKD. V shed 3 bases and J 3 bases; nucleotides not matched to a gene: 12. The CDR3 consists of 17 residues. The DNA for the CDR3 is TGTGCCTGTGACCCAGTTGAAACTGGGGGATCCCCCGATAAACTCATCTTT. It encodes CACDPVETGGSPDKLIF.

Worth noting for this clone: The protein that TCRdb holds for this DNA derives from a much larger clone and differs from the translated DNA at residue 3, which likely indicates a read error; the protein shown here is translated from the DNA. The chain couples TRDV2 to TRDJ1, with 9 positions matching TRDD3. CDR1 and CDR2 (germline): GEAIGNYY, EKD. The CDR3 has 18 residues. DNA for the CDR3: TGTGCCCGTGACCCCCGTACGCGGGGGATACACGGAGCGTATAAACTCATCTTT. This translates into CARDPRTRGIHGAYKLIF.

As concerns this clone: TCRdb attributes to this sequence the protein of a much larger clone, which differs from the DNA translation at residue 2; a read error is likely, and the protein displayed is translated from the DNA. The chain combines TRDV2 with TRDJ3, with TRDD3 matching 12 bases. CDR3 size: 18 residues. Germline CDR1 reads GEAIGNYY; CDR2 reads EKD. CDR3 sequence: CSCDTGGYISWDTRQMFF. The DNA of the CDR3 is TGTTCCTGTGACACTGGGGGATACATATCCTGGGACACCCGACAGATGTTTTTC.

This clone was counted between two and nine times. A far larger clone is a single base away, which makes a read error likely. The V call is TRDV2, the J call TRDJ3; TRDD3 matches 9 bases. CDR1 and CDR2 from the germline V gene are GEAIGNYY and EKD. The CDR3 is 19 residues long. The CDR3 nucleotides are TGTGCCTGTGACACGTGGGGATACGACAGCTCCTGGGACACCCAACAGATGTTTTTC. It yields the protein CACDTWGYDSSWDTQQMFF.

This clone was recorded a few times. A far more abundant clone sits one base away, making this likely a read error. The sample carries other DNA sequences with the same CDR3. This chain connects TRDV2 to TRDJ3; 13 bases align to TRDD3. Germline V CDR1 and CDR2: GEAIGNYY, EKD. This CDR3 comprises 21 residues. CDR3 amino acids: CACDTAILGDTRPWDTRQMFF. The DNA of the CDR3 is TGCGCCTGTGACACCGCTATACTGGGGGATACGCGCCCCTGGGACACCCGACAGATGTTTTTC.

The V call is TRDV3, the J call TRDJ3, with D perhaps matching TRDD3 (5 bases). The J gene, left out of TCRdb, was set here by checking the DNA against germline. CDR1 is TVYSNPD and CDR2 is GDNSRS in the germline V gene (reference sequence). There are 17 residues in the CDR3. The V end was cut by 2 bases, the J end by 2 bases, with 16 bases between. The CDR3 nucleotides are TGTGCCTTTGCCAAGGGATGCAGGGCCTGGGACACCCGACAGATGTTTTTC. Its translation is CAFAKGCRAWDTRQMFF.

The chain employs TRDV1 and TRDJ3, with a tentative D call TRDD3 (6 bases). Trimming pared 2 bases from V and 2 bases from J, leaving 25 bases between. The CDR3 is 22 residues long. Per germline, CDR1 TSWWSYY and CDR2 QGS. Here the CDR3 DNA reads TGTGCTCTTGGGGAAATGATCCGGGGGAAGATGGGGGGGCCCTGGGACACCCGACAGATGTTTTTC. Encoded protein: CALGEMIRGKMGGPWDTRQMFF.

Regarding this clone: One base separates it from a far larger clone, so it is likely a read error. This chain connects TRDV2 to TRDJ1, with 7 bases aligning to TRDD3. The CDR3 length is 14 residues. Germline V gene lookup returns CDR1 GEAIGNYY and CDR2 EKD. The CDR3 sequence is CACGTWGYTDKLIF. The CDR3 DNA is TGTGCCTGTGGCACCTGGGGGTACACCGATAAACTCATCTTT.

By sample share, this clone is medium-sized. The chain has TRDV2 and TRDJ3, with D possibly being TRDD3 (6 bases). The germline V and J ends were trimmed by 0 bases and 0 bases, with 14 bases remaining between them. CDR1 is GEAIGNYY and CDR2 is EKD in the germline V gene. The CDR3 runs to 19 residues. CDR3 residues: CACDTWGPSSSWDTRQMFF. CDR3 nucleotides: TGTGCCTGTGACACCTGGGGGCCCTCTAGCTCCTGGGACACCCGACAGATGTTTTTC.

Concerning this clone: TCRdb's protein, taken from a much larger clone, differs from this DNA's translation at residue 5, likely owing to a read error; the protein displayed comes from the DNA. This chain connects TRDV2 to TRDJ3, with 8 positions matching TRDD3. CDR1 and CDR2 from the germline V gene are GEAIGNYY and EKD. V dropped 3 bases and J dropped 0; count of bases not matched to a gene: 3. The CDR3 is 17 residues long. In DNA, the CDR3 is TGTGCCTGTGACTGCTGGGGGAGCTCCTGGGACACCCGACAGATGTTTTTC. It yields the protein CACDCWGSSWDTRQMFF.

By sample share, this clone is medium-sized (0.01 to 0.1%). The V and J genes are TRDV1 and TRDJ1; no firm D call. This CDR3 is built from 17 residues. From germline, CDR1 is TSWWSYY and CDR2 QGS. V gave up 5 bases and J gave up 2 bases, with 21 bases separating them. The CDR3 DNA follows: TGTGCTCTTGGGCCCAGGCTCGGGGCCCGGGGTACCGATAAACTCATCTTT. Its protein product is CALGPRLGARGTDKLIF.

This clone was counted only a few times. The amino acid sequence in TCRdb belongs to a much larger clone and departs from this DNA's translation at residue 10, likely a sequencing read error; the sequence shown is translated from the DNA. The rearrangement joins TRDV2 to TRDJ3; D is ambiguous. From germline, CDR1 is GEAIGNYY and CDR2 EKD. This CDR3 spans 17 amino acids. This chain's CDR3 is CACDTWASSRDTRQMFF. The CDR3 DNA follows: TGTGCCTGTGACACCTGGGCGAGCTCCCGGGACACCCGACAGATGTTTTTC.

In this sample, this clone turned up a few times. At residue 6, the TCRdb amino acid sequence and the translated nucleotide sequence differ, so the protein here is the DNA translation. CDR3 coding DNA: TGTGCAGCAAGCGACTCGAAATACACCGATAAACTCATCTTT. This translates into CAASDSKYTDKLIF. The chain couples TRAV29/DV5 to TRDJ1; TRDD1 is a possible D gene (5 bases). CDR1 NSMFDY and CDR2 ISSIKDK come from the germline V gene. The CDR3 extends over 14 amino acids. V lost 0 bases and J lost 0, with 9 bases in between.

Details on this clone: This could be a read error, since a much larger clone is one nucleotide away. This same CDR3 is encoded by further DNA sequences in the sample. V and J are TRDV2 and TRDJ3; D is perhaps TRDD3 (6 bases). Germline CDR1 GEAIGNYY, CDR2 EKD. V was cut by 0 bases and J by 0 bases, with 17 bases left in between. CDR3 length: 20 amino acids. CDR3 amino acids: CACDTVLGDTTSWDTRQMFF. For the CDR3, the DNA is TGTGCCTGTGACACCGTACTGGGAGATACGACCTCCTGGGACACCCGACAGATGTTTTTC.

This clone was detected only a few times. V and J are TRDV1 and TRDJ1; weak D call: TRDD3 (6 bases). Between the trimmed V and J ends, which lost 2 bases and 2 bases, there was a span of 33 bases. Germline-derived CDR1 and CDR2 are TSWWSYY and QGS. The CDR3 has 22 amino acids. CDR3 loop: CALGEAWGDRLSGDLETDKLIF. The CDR3 nucleotides read TGTGCTCTTGGGGAAGCTTGGGGAGACCGTCTAAGCGGGGATCTGGAAACCGATAAACTCATCTTT.

This clone has a handful of counts. Given a far larger clone just one base away, this is likely a sequencing read error. This sample also contains other DNA sequences that code for the same CDR3. This chain links TRDV2 with TRDJ2; 9 nucleotides align to TRDD3. The germline V gene has CDR1 GEAIGNYY and CDR2 EKD. The CDR3 runs to 15 residues. CDR3 amino acids: CACDTLGDLTAQLFF. The CDR3 nucleotides are TGCGCCTGTGACACACTGGGGGATTTGACAGCACAACTCTTCTTT.

In this sample, this clone turned up a few times. TCRdb's protein and the DNA translation differ at residue 5; the protein here comes from the DNA. The chain is built from TRDV2 and TRDJ3; D not certain. Germline CDR1 and CDR2: GEAIGNYY and EKD. V lost 3 bases, J lost 1 base, and 15 bases lay in between. The CDR3 consists of 18 residues. CDR3 residues: CACDAVAGFSWDTRQMFF. In DNA form, the CDR3 reads TGTGCCTGTGACGCCGTGGCTGGTTTTTCCTGGGACACCCGACAGATGTTTTTC.